This T cell receptor beta chain was sequenced in a study of OX40 agonist ivuxolimab in advanced cancers. Overall study: A male proportion of about 84% was recorded, with mean age approximately 57 years and range about 23 to 80.

Study conclusions and caveats: By week 6 at 0.1 to 3.0 mg/kg, blood CD4+ and CD8+ T cells had expanded clonally. Also present in some nonresponders was a low level of normalized T-cell clonal expansion.

In the case of this clone: Its antigen is not known.

Sequencing was performed with immunoSEQ multiplex PCR; in TCRdb, only in-frame clones are kept and a portion is missing. The sample contains around 50,000 clones, around four fifths of which appear only once. The TCR sequence derives from an adult with an advanced solid tumor such as melanoma, head and neck, liver or kidney cancer. The source was CD4+ or CD8+ T cells sorted from blood, collected in a trial of the OX40 agonist ivuxolimab.

CDR3 sequence reads: CASSSRRLGNTIYF. DNA of the CDR3: TGTGCCAGCAGCTCGAGAAGGTTAGGAAACACCATATATTTT. The chain recombines TRBV11-2 with TRBJ1-3; D is undetermined. The germline V gene encodes CDR1 SGHAT and CDR2 FQNNGV. The CDR3 is made up of 14 amino acids. V lost 4 bases and J 4 bases, leaving 11 bases between the germline ends.